This T cell receptor beta chain was sequenced for a study of shared T cell receptors in the human thymus. Germline CDR1 reads LNHDA; CDR2 reads SQIVND (reference sequence). The V and J ends lost 5 bases and 7 bases respectively, with 21 bases between them. This CDR3 has 15 residues. The method was immunoSEQ multiplex PCR; TCRdb's version includes in-frame clones alone and lacks a portion of them. The sample yields some 760,000 clones, around 85% seen once. This clone was counted a single time. A further study also used this sample, focusing on human thymus T cells.

The clonotype comes from a girl under three years old with a congenital heart defect. The specimen sequenced was thymocytes. This chain connects TRBV19 to TRBJ2-7, with a tentative D call TRBD2 (7 bases). CDR3 residues: CASSPQGGGLREQYF. The CDR3 coding sequence is TGTGCCAGTAGTCCCCAAGGGGGGGGGCTGAGGGAGCAGTACTTC.